The 10 T cell receptor beta chains below come from one sample, sequenced in a study of cytomegalovirus exposure and HLA in healthy donors. The PCR made use of 60 Vbeta and 13 Jbeta primers. The assay was immunoSEQ multiplex PCR, and TCRdb's table has in-frame clones only and misses some. The table includes about 160,000 clones, roughly 85% detected once. The sample taken for sequencing was PBMCs. Source of these receptors: a woman aged 30 to 39 in good health and CMV-seronegative.

This chain joins TRBV7-9 and TRBJ1-6; TRBD1 agrees at 8 bases. V lost 5 bases to trimming and J lost 7 bases; unmatched junction nucleotides: 4. The germline gives CDR1 SEHNR, CDR2 FQNEAQ (reference sequence). This CDR3 is 14 amino acids long. The CDR3 coding sequence is TGTGCCAGCAGCCCGCGGGACAGGAATTCACCCCTCCACTTT. Translating it yields CASSPRDRNSPLHF.

This clone was observed a handful of times. The gene calls are TRBV27 and TRBJ1-3; D possibly corresponds to TRBD1 (5 bases). The CDR3 covers 14 residues. V lost 4 bases, J lost 4 bases, and 11 bases lay in between. Germline CDR1 reads MNHEY; CDR2 reads SMNVEV (reference sequence). CDR3 bases: TGTGCCAGCAGTTCCCAGGGTCGGGGAAACACCATATATTTT. It specifies CASSSQGRGNTIYF.

About this clone: The junction departs from the called germline gene at one end, perhaps through a read error. The chain carries TRBV5-5 and TRBJ2-7, with D possibly being TRBD2 (5 bases). The CDR3 loop spans 13 amino acids. Germline V gene lookup returns CDR1 SGHKS and CDR2 YYEKEE (reference sequence). For the CDR3, the DNA is TGTACCAGCAGTTGGACTGTTACCTACGAGCAGTACTTC. The encoded protein is CTSSWTVTYEQYF. Using reference TRBV5-5 and TRBJ2-7 for the parts outside the CDR3, the full variable domain is DAGVTQSPTHLIKTRGQQVTLRCSPISGHKSVSWYQQVLGQGPQFIFQYYEKEERGRGNFPDRFSARQFPNYSSELNVNALLLGDSALYLCTSSWTVTYEQYFGPGTRLTVT.

The sample holds one count of this clone. This chain links TRBV27 with TRBJ2-3; weak D call: TRBD1 (6 bases). The CDR3 runs 16 residues. The V gene lost 3 bases and the J gene lost 2 bases, with 15 bases spanning the gap. Per germline, CDR1 MNHEY and CDR2 SMNVEV (reference sequence). CDR3 nucleotide sequence: TGTGCCAGCAGTTTGAACAGGGATCCACACACAGATACGCAGTATTTT. Translating it yields CASSLNRDPHTDTQYF.

The rearrangement joins TRBV6-5 to TRBJ2-7, with TRBD2 matching 12 bases. The CDR3 totals 16 residues. The germline V gene has CDR1 MNHEY and CDR2 SVGAGI. V gave up 0 bases and J gave up 4 bases; unmatched junction bases: 4. The CDR3 region is CASSYSMTSGGYEQYF. The DNA of the CDR3 is TGTGCCAGCAGTTACTCAATGACTAGCGGGGGTTACGAGCAGTACTTC.

The chain employs TRBV19 and TRBJ2-3; 16 bases agree with TRBD2. Trimming removed 3 bases from V and 4 bases from J; junction bases left unmatched: 10. The CDR3 contains 19 residues. Germline lookup yields CDR1 LNHDA and CDR2 SQIVND (reference sequence). This CDR3 reads CASSMGTSGRARRADTQYF. CDR3 in DNA: TGTGCCAGTAGTATGGGGACTAGCGGGAGGGCAAGGAGGGCAGATACGCAGTATTTT. Full variable domain (rest looked up from reference TRBV19 and TRBJ2-3): DGGITQSPKYLFRKEGQNVTLSCEQNLNHDAMYWYRQDPGQGLRLIYYSQIVNDFQKGDIAEGYSVSREKKESFPLTVTSAQKNPTAFYLCASSMGTSGRARRADTQYFGPGTRLTVL.

V and J are TRBV18 and TRBJ1-4; 8 bases fit TRBD1. Germline V gives CDR1 KGHSH, CDR2 LQKENI. The CDR3 contains 14 residues. After removal of 3 bases from V and 7 bases from J, the junction contained 4 bases not matched to a gene. CDR3 region: CASSPGTGGEKLFF. The CDR3 region has the DNA TGTGCCAGCTCACCCGGGACAGGAGGTGAAAAACTGTTTTTT.

The chain employs TRBV7-7 and TRBJ1-1, with no clear D. Germline values: CDR1 SSHAT, CDR2 FNYEAQ (reference sequence). V was shortened by 1 base and J by 1 base, with 4 bases between the two germline ends. The CDR3 extends over 13 amino acids. This CDR3 reads CASSLEANTEAFF. In DNA, the CDR3 is TGTGCCAGCAGCTTAGAAGCGAACACTGAAGCTTTCTTT.

The chain couples TRBV15 to TRBJ2-5; D is possibly TRBD1 (5 bases). This CDR3 region has 17 residues. The germline CDR1 and CDR2 sequences are LNHNV and YYDKDF (reference sequence). The V and J ends lost 1 base and 2 bases respectively, with 17 bases between them. The CDR3 reads CATSRAARAGRQETQYF. The CDR3 DNA sequence: TGTGCCACCAGCAGAGCGGCTAGGGCAGGGCGGCAAGAGACCCAGTACTTC. The full variable domain, with the rest looked up from reference TRBV15 and TRBJ2-5, is DAMVIQNPRYQVTQFGKPVTLSCSQTLNHNVMYWYQQKSSQAPKLLFHYYDKDFNNEADTPDNFQSRRPNTSFCFLDIRSPGLGDTAMYLCATSRAARAGRQETQYFGPGTRLLVL.

J is TRBJ2-1 and V is TRBV5-6; D gene unclear. This CDR3 has 17 amino acids. V was cut by 2 bases and J by 0 bases, with 15 bases left in between. Per germline, CDR1 SGHDT and CDR2 YYEEEE. The CDR3 DNA follows: TGTGCCAGCAGCTTTTTTAGGAGCAAAAGCTCCTACAATGAGCAGTTCTTC. It specifies CASSFFRSKSSYNEQFF.